The 4 T cell receptor beta chains in this list originate from one sample, sequenced in a study of tumor and adjacent non-tumor tissue in lung cancer. A modified ARM-PCR protocol with three rounds of nested PCR amplified TCRbeta. TCRdb processed the multiplex PCR reads anew with MiXCR; each CDR3 protein has one entry. The table lists over 80,000 distinct CDR3 sequences, approximately 73% of them singletons, with just over 20% in the top ten. This sample's RNA came from whole unsorted tissue. Distant lung tissue was collected more than 3 cm away from the tumor edge. The specimen sequenced was distant non-tumor lung tissue. Every receptor here comes from a woman aged 50 to 60 with non-small cell lung cancer.

Concerning this clonotype itself: The conserved final phenylalanine or tryptophan is absent from the CDR3, which likely points to a read error. Because the CDR3's place on the DNA is in doubt, the DNA is left out and the CDR3 is given as listed by TCRdb. The chain combines TRBV14 with TRBJ2-1; the table's TRBD2 call for D was not verified on the DNA. Germline V lookup: CDR1 SGHDN, CDR2 FVKESK. Including both end residues, the CDR3 is 18 amino acids long. CDR3 in amino acids: CASSQAPSGRAGDNEQFI.

Concerning this clonotype: An end of the junction differs from the germline gene, which may be a read error. The V gene is TRBV6-2 or TRBV6-3, the J gene TRBJ2-7, with 13 bases aligning to TRBD2. Germline lookup yields CDR1 MNHEY and CDR2 SVGEGT. CDR3 length: 15 amino acids. CDR3 loop: CASSIGLAGVDEQYF. CDR3 nucleotides: TGTGCCAGCAGTATCGGACTAGCGGGAGTAGACGAACAGTACTTC.

The chain joins TRBV5-4 to TRBJ2-3; 11 nucleotides agree with TRBD2. Germline CDR1 reads SGHNT; CDR2 reads YYREEE (reference sequence). The CDR3 length is 15 residues. The CDR3 is CTNSGLAGGRDTQYF. The CDR3 bases are TGTACCAACAGCGGATTAGCGGGAGGGAGGGATACGCAGTATTTT.

With respect to this clonotype: A junction boundary mismatches the germline segment, possibly from a read error. The J gene is TRBJ1-4, the V gene TRBV6-5; 8 bases align to TRBD1. CDR1 and CDR2 from the germline V gene are MNHEY and SVGAGI. The CDR3 is 17 amino acids. The CDR3, as DNA: TGTGTCAGCAGCCATCTTAATCCAGGGGGCTCTAATGAAAAACCGTCTTTT. Its translation is CVSSHLNPGGSNEKPSF.